This T cell receptor (beta chain) was sequenced during a study of blood T cell repertoires in COVID-19. A Seattle source enrolled patients during active infection and followed them longitudinally. The CDR3 extends over 11 amino acids. Germline V gene lookup returns CDR1 SGHVS and CDR2 FQNEAQ. After removal of 5 bases from V and 12 bases from J, the junction contained 7 bases not matched to a gene. Original handling: How many nucleated cells were present was estimated from reference gene primer amplification. TCRdb keeps only in-frame clones here, not all; method: immunoSEQ multiplex PCR. V, J and clone size reflect that table, while D and trimming were determined from the DNA. The sample contains about 320,000 clones, roughly 88% of which appear only once.

This receptor was taken from a woman aged 30 to 39 with COVID-19, enrolled during active disease. The chain couples TRBV7-8 to TRBJ2-7; the match to TRBD1 covers 7 bases. The sequenced material came from peripheral blood. CDR3 sequence: CASSQGGAWYV. CDR3 nucleotides: TGTGCCAGCAGCCAAGGGGGCGCTTGGTACGTC.